Listed here is a single T cell receptor (beta chain). Adult Caucasians living in Nashville, Tennessee made up all of the donors. The sample belongs to a study of shared clonotypes between healthy human individuals. About the study: The cohort comprised a couple of women and a few men. Their ages spanned 18 to 49 years. The study used three CD4 naive, three CD4 memory, two CD8 naive and one CD8 memory plate per donor.

The CDR3 totals 17 residues. V was shortened by 5 bases and J by 7 bases, with 27 bases between the two germline ends. Germline lookup yields CDR1 MDHEN and CDR2 SYDVKM. Deep-level running was used for the assay. The data were produced by immunoSEQ multiplex PCR, yet TCRdb's version contains in-frame clones alone and is incomplete. The sample records roughly 660,000 clones, 80% to 95% being singletons. The source material was memory CD8+ T cells from PBMCs. Documented subset: CD45RO+ cells pooled with CCR7-negative TemRA cells. The chain uses TRBV28 and TRBJ2-7; perhaps TRBD2 as D (5 bases). The sequence was collected from a young man in good health. Some clones in this sample may be carry-over from other donors' samples. The CDR3 here is CASSTYGNGRERLEQYF. DNA of the CDR3: TGTGCCAGCAGTACTTATGGGAATGGACGGGAAAGACTGGAGCAGTACTTC. Together with reference TRBV28 and TRBJ2-7, the CDR3 gives the full variable domain: DVKVTQSSRYLVKRTGEKVFLECVQDMDHENMFWYRQDPGLGLRLIYFSYDVKMKEKGDIPEGYSVSREKKERFSLILESASTNQTSMYLCASSTYGNGRERLEQYFGPGTRLTVT.